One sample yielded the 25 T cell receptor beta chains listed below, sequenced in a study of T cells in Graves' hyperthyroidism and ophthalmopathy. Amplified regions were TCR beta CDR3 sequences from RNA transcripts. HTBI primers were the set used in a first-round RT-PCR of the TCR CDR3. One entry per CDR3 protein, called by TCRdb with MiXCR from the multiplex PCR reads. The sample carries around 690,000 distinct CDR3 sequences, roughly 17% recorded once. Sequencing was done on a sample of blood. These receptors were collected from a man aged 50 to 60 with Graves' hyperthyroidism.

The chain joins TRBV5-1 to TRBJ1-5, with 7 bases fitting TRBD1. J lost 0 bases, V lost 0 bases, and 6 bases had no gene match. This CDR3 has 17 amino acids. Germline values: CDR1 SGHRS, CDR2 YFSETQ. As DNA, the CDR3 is TGCGCCAGCAGCTTGGAAGTCAGGGGGTCTAGCAATCAGCCCCAGCATTTT. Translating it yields CASSLEVRGSSNQPQHF.

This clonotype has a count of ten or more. CDR3 sequence: CASSAGLASYNEQFF. Here the CDR3 DNA reads TGTGCCAGCAGCGCGGGACTAGCCTCCTACAATGAGCAGTTCTTC. The V and J genes are TRBV9 and TRBJ2-1, with 9 bases identical to TRBD2. J gave up 0 bases and V 3 bases, and 1 base lay outside the gene matches. Germline V gives CDR1 SGDLS, CDR2 YYNGEE. The CDR3 is made up of 15 amino acids.

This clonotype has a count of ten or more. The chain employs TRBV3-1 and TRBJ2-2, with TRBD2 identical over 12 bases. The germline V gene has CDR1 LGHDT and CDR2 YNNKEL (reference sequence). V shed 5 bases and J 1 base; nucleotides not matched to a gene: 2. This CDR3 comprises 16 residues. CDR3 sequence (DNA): TGTGCCAGCAGCACGGGACTAGCGGGGAACACCGGGGAGCTGTTTTTT. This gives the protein CASSTGLAGNTGELFF.

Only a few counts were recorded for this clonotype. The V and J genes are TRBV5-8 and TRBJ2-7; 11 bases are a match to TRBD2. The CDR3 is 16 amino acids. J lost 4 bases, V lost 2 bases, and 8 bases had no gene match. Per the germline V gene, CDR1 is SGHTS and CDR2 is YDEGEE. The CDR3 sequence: CASSLGTSGRVYEQYF. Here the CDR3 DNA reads TGTGCCAGCAGCTTAGGGACTAGCGGACGGGTTTACGAGCAGTACTTC. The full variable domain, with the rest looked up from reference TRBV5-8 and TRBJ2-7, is EAGVTQSPTHLIKTRGQQATLRCSPISGHTSVYWYQQALGLGLQFLLWYDEGEERNRGNFPPRFSGRQFPNYSSELNVNALELEDSALYLCASSLGTSGRVYEQYFGPGTRLTVT.

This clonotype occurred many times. The CDR3 DNA reads TGTGCCAGTAGTATTCACCAGAAGAACACTGAAGCTTTCTTT. Amino acid sequence: CASSIHQKNTEAFF. This sequence joins TRBV19 and TRBJ1-1; D unresolved. The germline CDR1 and CDR2 sequences are LNHDA and SQIVND (reference sequence). The CDR3 is made up of 14 amino acids. V was pared by 3 bases and J by 1 base, with 9 bases between.

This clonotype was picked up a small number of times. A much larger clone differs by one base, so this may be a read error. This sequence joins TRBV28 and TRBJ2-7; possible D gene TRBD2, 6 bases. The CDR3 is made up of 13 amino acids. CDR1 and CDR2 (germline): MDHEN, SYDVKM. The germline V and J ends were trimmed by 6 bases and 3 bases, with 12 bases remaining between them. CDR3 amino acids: CASSIGEVYEQYF. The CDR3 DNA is TGTGCCAGCAGCATCGGGGAGGTCTACGAGCAGTACTTC.

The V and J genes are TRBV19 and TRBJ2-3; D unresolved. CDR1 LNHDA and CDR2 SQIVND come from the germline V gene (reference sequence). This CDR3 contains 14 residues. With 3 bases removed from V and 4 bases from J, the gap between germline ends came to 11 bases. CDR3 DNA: TGTGCCAGTAGTATCGGGTCCGGAGCAGATACGCAGTATTTT. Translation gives CASSIGSGADTQYF.

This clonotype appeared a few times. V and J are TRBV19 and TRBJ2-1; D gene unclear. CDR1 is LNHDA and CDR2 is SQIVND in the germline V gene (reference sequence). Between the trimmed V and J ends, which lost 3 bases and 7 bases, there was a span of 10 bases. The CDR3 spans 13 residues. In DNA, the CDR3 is TGTGCCAGTAGTATTTTGGGTCTGAATGAGCAGTTCTTC. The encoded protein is CASSILGLNEQFF.

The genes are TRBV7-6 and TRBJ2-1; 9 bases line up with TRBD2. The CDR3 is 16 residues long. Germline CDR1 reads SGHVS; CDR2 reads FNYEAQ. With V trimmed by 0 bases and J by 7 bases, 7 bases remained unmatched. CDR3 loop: CASSLAIWSGRNEQFF. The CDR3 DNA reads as TGTGCCAGCAGCTTAGCTATATGGAGCGGGAGGAATGAGCAGTTCTTC.

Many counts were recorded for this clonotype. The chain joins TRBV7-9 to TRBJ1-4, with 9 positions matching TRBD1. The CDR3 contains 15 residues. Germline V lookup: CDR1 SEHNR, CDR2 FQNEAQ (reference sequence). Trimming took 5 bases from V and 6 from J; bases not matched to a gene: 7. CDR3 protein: CASSHAGQGDEKLFF. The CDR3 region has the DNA TGTGCCAGCAGCCACGCGGGACAGGGAGATGAAAAACTGTTTTTT.

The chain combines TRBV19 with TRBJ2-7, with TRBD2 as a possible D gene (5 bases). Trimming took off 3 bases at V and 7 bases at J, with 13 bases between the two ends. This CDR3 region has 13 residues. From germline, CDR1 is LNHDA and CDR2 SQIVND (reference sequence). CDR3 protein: CASSIPEGEEQYF. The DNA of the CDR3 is TGTGCCAGTAGTATTCCCGAGGGTGAGGAGCAGTACTTC.

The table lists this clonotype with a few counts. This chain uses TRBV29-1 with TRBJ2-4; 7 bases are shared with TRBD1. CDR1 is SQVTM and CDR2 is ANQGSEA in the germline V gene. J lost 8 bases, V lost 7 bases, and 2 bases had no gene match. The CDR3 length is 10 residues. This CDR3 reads CSAGTDIQYF. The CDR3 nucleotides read TGCAGCGCTGGGACAGACATTCAGTACTTC.

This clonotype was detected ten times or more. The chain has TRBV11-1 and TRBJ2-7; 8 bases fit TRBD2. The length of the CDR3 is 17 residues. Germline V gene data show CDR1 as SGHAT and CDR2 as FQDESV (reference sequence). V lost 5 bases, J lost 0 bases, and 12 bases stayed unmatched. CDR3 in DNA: TGTGCCAGCAGCCAAGTCCCAGCGGGAGACTTCTCCTACGAGCAGTACTTC. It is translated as CASSQVPAGDFSYEQYF. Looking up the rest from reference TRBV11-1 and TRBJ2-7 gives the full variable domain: EAEVAQSPRYKITEKSQAVAFWCDPISGHATLYWYRQILGQGPELLVQFQDESVVDDSQLPKDRFSAERLKGVDSTLKIQPAELGDSAMYLCASSQVPAGDFSYEQYFGPGTRLTVT.

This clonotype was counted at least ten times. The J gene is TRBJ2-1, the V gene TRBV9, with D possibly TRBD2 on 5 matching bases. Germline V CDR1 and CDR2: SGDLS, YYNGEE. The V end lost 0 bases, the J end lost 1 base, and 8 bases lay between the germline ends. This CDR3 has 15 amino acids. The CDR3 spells CASSVATGSYNEQFF. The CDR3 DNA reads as TGTGCCAGCAGCGTAGCCACGGGATCCTACAATGAGCAGTTCTTC.

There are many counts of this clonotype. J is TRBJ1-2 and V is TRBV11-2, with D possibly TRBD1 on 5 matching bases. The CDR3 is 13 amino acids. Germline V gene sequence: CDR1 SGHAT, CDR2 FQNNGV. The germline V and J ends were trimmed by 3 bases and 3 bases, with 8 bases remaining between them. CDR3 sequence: CASSFGGDYGYTF. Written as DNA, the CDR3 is TGTGCCAGCAGCTTTGGAGGGGACTATGGCTACACCTTC.

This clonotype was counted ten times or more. The CDR3 spells CASSFLGRGDQPQHF. The CDR3 bases are TGTGCCAGCAGTTTTTTGGGCAGGGGAGATCAGCCCCAGCATTTT. The V gene is TRBV27, the J gene TRBJ1-5; tentatively, D is TRBD1 (6 bases). The CDR3 has 15 amino acids. The V end lost 3 bases, the J end lost 5 bases, and 14 bases lay between the germline ends. Germline CDR1 and CDR2: MNHEY and SMNVEV (reference sequence).

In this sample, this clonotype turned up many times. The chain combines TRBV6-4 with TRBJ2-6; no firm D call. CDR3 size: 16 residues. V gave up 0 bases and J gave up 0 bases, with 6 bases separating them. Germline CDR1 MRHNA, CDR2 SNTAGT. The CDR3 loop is CASSDSTVSGANVLTF. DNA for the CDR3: TGTGCCAGCAGTGACTCGACCGTCTCTGGGGCCAACGTCCTGACTTTC.

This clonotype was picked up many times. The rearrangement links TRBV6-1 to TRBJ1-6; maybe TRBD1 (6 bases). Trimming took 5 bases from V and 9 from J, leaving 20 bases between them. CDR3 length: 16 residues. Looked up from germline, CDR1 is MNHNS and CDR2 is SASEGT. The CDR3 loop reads CASSSQQGRNGSPLHF. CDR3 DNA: TGTGCCAGCAGTTCCCAACAGGGTCGTAATGGTTCACCCCTCCACTTT.

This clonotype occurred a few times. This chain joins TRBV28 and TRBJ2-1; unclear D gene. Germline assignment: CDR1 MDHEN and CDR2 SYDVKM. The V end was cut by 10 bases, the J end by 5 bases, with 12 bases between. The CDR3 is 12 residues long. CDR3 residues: CATETVNNEQFF. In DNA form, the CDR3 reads TGTGCCACGGAAACAGTAAACAATGAGCAGTTCTTC.

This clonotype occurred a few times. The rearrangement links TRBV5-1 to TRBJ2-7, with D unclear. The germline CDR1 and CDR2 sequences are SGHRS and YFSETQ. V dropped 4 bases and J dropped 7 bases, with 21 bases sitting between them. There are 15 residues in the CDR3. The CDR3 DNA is TGCGCCAGCAGCCGTCAAGATTGGGATGCTGGGGAGCAGTACTTC. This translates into CASSRQDWDAGEQYF.

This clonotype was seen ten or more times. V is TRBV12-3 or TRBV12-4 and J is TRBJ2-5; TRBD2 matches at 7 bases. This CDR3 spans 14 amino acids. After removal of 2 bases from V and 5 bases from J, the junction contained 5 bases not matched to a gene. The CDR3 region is CASSLSGEPETQYF. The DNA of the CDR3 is TGTGCCAGCAGTTTAAGCGGGGAGCCGGAGACCCAGTACTTC.

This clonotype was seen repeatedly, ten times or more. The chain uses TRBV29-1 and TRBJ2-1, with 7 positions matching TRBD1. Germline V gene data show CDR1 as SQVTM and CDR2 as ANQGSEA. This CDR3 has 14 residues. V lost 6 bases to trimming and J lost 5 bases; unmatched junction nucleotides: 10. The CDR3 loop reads CSVGGRVPNNEQFF. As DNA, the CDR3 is TGCAGCGTAGGGGGCAGGGTCCCTAACAATGAGCAGTTCTTC.

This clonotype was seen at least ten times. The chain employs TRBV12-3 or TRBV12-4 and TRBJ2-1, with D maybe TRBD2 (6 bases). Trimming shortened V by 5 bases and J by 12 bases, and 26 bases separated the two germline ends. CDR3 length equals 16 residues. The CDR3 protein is CASSPLAYKNEFGQFF. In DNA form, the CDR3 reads TGTGCCAGCAGTCCTCTAGCGTATAAAAACGAGTTTGGGCAGTTCTTC.

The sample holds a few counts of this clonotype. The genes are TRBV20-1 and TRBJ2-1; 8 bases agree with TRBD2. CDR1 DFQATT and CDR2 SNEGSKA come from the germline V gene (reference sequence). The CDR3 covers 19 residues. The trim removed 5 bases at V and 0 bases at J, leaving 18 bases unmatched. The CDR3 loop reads CSAPLGLAGFSSSYNEQFF. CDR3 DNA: TGCAGTGCTCCCCTGGGGTTAGCGGGATTTTCTAGCTCCTACAATGAGCAGTTCTTC.

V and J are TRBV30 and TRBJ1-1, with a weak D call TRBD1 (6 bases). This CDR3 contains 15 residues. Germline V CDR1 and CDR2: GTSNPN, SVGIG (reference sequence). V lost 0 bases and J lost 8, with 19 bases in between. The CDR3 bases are TGTGCCTGGAGTGTACTCAGGGGTTCGATCCGAGAAGCTTTCTTT. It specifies CAWSVLRGSIREAFF.